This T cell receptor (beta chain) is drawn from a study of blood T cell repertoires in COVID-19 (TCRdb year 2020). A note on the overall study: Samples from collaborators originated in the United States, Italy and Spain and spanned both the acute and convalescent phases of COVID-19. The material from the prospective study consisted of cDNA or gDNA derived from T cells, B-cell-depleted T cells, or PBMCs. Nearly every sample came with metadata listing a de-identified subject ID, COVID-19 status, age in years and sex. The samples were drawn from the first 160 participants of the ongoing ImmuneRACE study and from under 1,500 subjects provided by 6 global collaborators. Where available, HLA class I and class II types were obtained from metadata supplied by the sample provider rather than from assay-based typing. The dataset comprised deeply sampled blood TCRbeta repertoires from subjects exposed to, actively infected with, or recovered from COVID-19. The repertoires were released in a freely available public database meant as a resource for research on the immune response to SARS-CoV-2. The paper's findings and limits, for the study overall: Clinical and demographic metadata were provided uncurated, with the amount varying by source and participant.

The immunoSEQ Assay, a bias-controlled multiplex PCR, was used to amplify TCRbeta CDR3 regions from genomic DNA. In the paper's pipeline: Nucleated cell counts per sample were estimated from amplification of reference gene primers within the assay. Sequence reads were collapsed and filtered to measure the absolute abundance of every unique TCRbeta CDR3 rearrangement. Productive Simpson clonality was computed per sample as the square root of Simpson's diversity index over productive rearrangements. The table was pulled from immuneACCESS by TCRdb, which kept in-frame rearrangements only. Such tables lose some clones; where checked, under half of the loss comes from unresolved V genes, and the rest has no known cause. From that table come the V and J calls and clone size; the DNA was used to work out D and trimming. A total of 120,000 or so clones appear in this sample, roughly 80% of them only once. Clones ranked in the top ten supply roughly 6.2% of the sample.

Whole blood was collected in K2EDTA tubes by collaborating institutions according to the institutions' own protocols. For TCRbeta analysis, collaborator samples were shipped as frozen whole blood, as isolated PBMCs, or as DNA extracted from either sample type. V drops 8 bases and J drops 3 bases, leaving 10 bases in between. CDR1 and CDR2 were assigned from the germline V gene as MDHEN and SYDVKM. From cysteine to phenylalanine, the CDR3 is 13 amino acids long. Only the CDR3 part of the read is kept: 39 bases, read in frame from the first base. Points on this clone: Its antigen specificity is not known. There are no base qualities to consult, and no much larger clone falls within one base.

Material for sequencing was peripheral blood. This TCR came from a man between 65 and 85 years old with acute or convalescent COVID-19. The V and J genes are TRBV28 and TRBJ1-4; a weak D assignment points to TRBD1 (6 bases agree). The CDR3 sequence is CASGQGPNEKLFF. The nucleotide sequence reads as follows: TGTGCCAGCGGGCAGGGGCCTAATGAAAAACTGTTTTTT.